Below are 9 T cell receptor beta chains sequenced from a single sample in a study of blood T cells in healthy people across ages. The use of a sample-barcoded 5' primer and a J-beta primer mix characterized a second PCR of roughly 7 to 12 cycles. TCRdb fed the 5' RACE reads into MiXCR, producing one record per CDR3 protein. In the table there are about 1,000,000 distinct CDR3 sequences, 40% to 45% of which are singletons. Material for sequencing was blood. These receptors all stem from a woman aged 55 to 70 in good health.

The V and J genes are TRBV9 and TRBJ2-7; possibly TRBD1 for D (6 bases). Trimming left V 4 bases short and J 4 bases short, with 18 bases between. The germline gives CDR1 SGDLS, CDR2 YYNGEE. This CDR3 is built from 15 residues. The CDR3 protein is CASSRPDRSPYEQYF. Here the CDR3 DNA reads TGTGCCAGCAGCCGTCCCGACAGGAGCCCGTACGAGCAGTACTTC.

The chain couples TRBV28 to TRBJ2-1; a weak D match, TRBD2 (5 bases). Germline CDR1 is MDHEN and CDR2 is SYDVKM. This CDR3 spans 12 amino acids. Deletions cut 7 bases from V and 7 bases from J, with 11 bases between. The CDR3 nucleotides are TGTGCCAGCAAACGGGAATTGAATGAGCAGTTCTTC. Protein: CASKRELNEQFF.

V gene TRBV29-1 combines with J gene TRBJ2-5; D perhaps matches TRBD2 (5 bases). There are 13 residues in the CDR3. Germline values: CDR1 SQVTM, CDR2 ANQGSEA. The ends were cut back, 5 bases at V and 2 bases at J, with 12 bases in the middle. CDR3 amino acids: CSVSGTGQETQYF. The CDR3 DNA reads TGCAGCGTTAGTGGCACGGGGCAAGAGACCCAGTACTTC.

This clonotype appeared a single time. The J gene is TRBJ1-5, the V gene TRBV6-5; a possible D gene is TRBD1 (6 bases). Germline CDR1 reads MNHEY; CDR2 reads SVGAGI. Trimming left V 5 bases short and J 4 bases short, with 18 bases between. There are 16 residues in the CDR3. For the CDR3, the DNA is TGTGCCAGCAGTCCCACGGCGTCGAGGGGGAATCAGCCCCAGCATTTT. Its translation: CASSPTASRGNQPQHF.

V usage is TRBV15 and J usage is TRBJ2-7; D is uncertain. V lost 1 base to trimming and J lost 7 bases, with 11 bases between them. The CDR3 length is 13 residues. Per the germline V gene, CDR1 is LNHNV and CDR2 is YYDKDF (reference sequence). CDR3 amino acids: CATSRATYNEQYF. CDR3 nucleotides: TGTGCCACCAGCAGAGCTACTTACAATGAGCAGTACTTC.

The chain combines TRBV20-1 with TRBJ2-1, with D maybe TRBD2 (5 bases). The V and J ends lost 3 bases and 5 bases respectively, with 17 bases between them. The CDR3 contains 15 residues. Germline lookup yields CDR1 DFQATT and CDR2 SNEGSKA (reference sequence). The CDR3: CSASRASILNNEQFF. CDR3 sequence (DNA): TGCAGTGCTAGTAGGGCTAGCATTTTAAACAATGAGCAGTTCTTC.

The chain is built from TRBV9 and TRBJ2-2; D uncertain. Germline CDR1 is SGDLS and CDR2 is YYNGEE. This CDR3 spans 13 amino acids. Trimming removed 0 bases at V and 4 bases at J, with 4 bases between. The CDR3 DNA follows: TGTGCCAGCAGCGTAGTTGTCACCGGGGAGCTGTTTTTT. The encoded protein is CASSVVVTGELFF.

This rearrangement joins TRBV2 to TRBJ2-7, with 8 bases matching TRBD2. From germline, CDR1 is SNHLY and CDR2 FYNNEI. The trim removed 2 bases at V and 0 bases at J, leaving 12 bases unmatched. The CDR3 length is 18 residues. The CDR3 loop reads CASSERVGLAQSSYEQYF. The CDR3 DNA follows: TGTGCCAGCAGTGAAAGGGTAGGACTAGCCCAGAGCTCCTACGAGCAGTACTTC.

The chain couples TRBV20-1 to TRBJ1-6, with D possibly matching TRBD1 (5 bases). Per the germline V gene, CDR1 is DFQATT and CDR2 is SNEGSKA (reference sequence). Trimming pared 0 bases from V and 6 bases from J, leaving 12 bases between. The CDR3 loop spans 15 amino acids. CDR3 protein: CSARDRDLSNSPLHF. CDR3 DNA sequence: TGCAGTGCTAGAGATAGGGACCTATCTAATTCACCCCTCCACTTT.